This T cell receptor (beta chain) was recorded in a study of shared clonotypes between healthy human individuals. Method: immunoSEQ multiplex PCR; TCRdb's copy keeps in-frame clones and lacks some. Found here are around 1,000,000 clones, roughly 77% of them singletons; the top ten hold about 0.94%. The CDR3 consists of 14 residues. Between the trimmed V and J ends, which lost 0 bases and 4 bases, there was a span of 9 bases. Germline assignment: CDR1 SGHNT and CDR2 YYREEE (reference sequence). This sequence was found in a man aged 18 to 30 in good health. Some clones in this sample may be carry-over from other donors' samples. The chain recombines TRBV5-4 with TRBJ2-3; tentatively, D is TRBD1 or TRBD2 (6 bases each). The sample consisted of memory CD4+ T cells from PBMCs. Documented subset: CD45RA-negative fraction. The CDR3 loop is CASSLGGAADTQYF. The CDR3 coding sequence is TGTGCCAGCAGCTTGGGGGGGGCGGCAGATACGCAGTATTTT.